This T cell receptor (beta chain) was sequenced for a study of T cell responses to AZD1222 COVID-19 vaccine. The data were produced by immunoSEQ multiplex PCR, yet TCRdb's version contains in-frame clones alone and is incomplete. The sample gives about 150,000 clones, roughly 91% of which show up once; 1.5% to 2% is in the top ten. This clone was seen more than once but under ten times. Trimming at V came to 8 bases and at J to 8 bases, leaving 17 bases not matched to a gene. From germline, CDR1 is LGHDT and CDR2 YNNKEL (reference sequence). This CDR3 is 15 amino acids long. The receptor's source is an adult in good health. The specimen was peripheral blood, collected on day 0 of AZD1222 vaccination. The chain is built from TRBV3-1 (or the pseudogene TRBV3-2) and TRBJ1-1, with 7 bases fitting TRBD1. The CDR3 sequence: CASSNGGRGWWEAFF. CDR3 sequence (DNA): TGTGCCAGCTCAAACGGGGGCAGGGGGTGGTGGGAAGCTTTCTTT.